The source of this TCR beta chain is a study of blood T cell repertoires in COVID-19. As for the study in general: Some COVID-19 samples were acute and others convalescent; all came from the United States, Italy and Spain. In each case, the material was cDNA or gDNA derived from T cells, B-cell-depleted T cells, or PBMCs.

Germline V lookup: CDR1 MDHEN, CDR2 SYDVKM. The CDR3 covers 15 residues. Trimming stripped 6 bases from V and 0 bases from J, with 12 bases between. Original processing notes: Scientists estimated how many nucleated cells there were by amplifying reference gene primers. The protocol was immunoSEQ multiplex PCR, while the TCRdb copy is restricted to in-frame clones and leaves out a portion. The D gene and trimming were derived from the DNA, and the V and J assignments and clone size from that table. The sample contains around 150,000 clones, approximately 88% of which appear only once. Sequenced: peripheral blood. The V call is TRBV28, the J call TRBJ1-5; D remains unclear. This receptor was taken from a man in his sixties with active or convalescent COVID-19. CDR3 in amino acids: CASRLRGYSNQPQHF. CDR3 DNA sequence: TGTGCCAGCAGGCTCCGCGGTTATAGCAATCAGCCCCAGCATTTT.